Below are 7 T cell receptor beta chains sequenced from a single sample in a study of blood T cell repertoires in COVID-19. Method: immunoSEQ multiplex PCR; TCRdb's copy keeps in-frame clones and lacks some. The sample shows over 300,000 clones, 90% of them seen only once. Sequenced material: peripheral blood. Source of these receptors: a man aged 18 to 29 with active or convalescent COVID-19.

The chain links TRBV7-3 to TRBJ1-1; D not resolved. The CDR3 length is 12 residues. Germline assignment: CDR1 SGHTA and CDR2 FQGTGA. V lost 3 bases and J 3 bases, leaving 5 bases between the germline ends. The CDR3 sequence: CASSFGYTEAFF. The DNA of the CDR3 is TGTGCCAGCAGCTTCGGGTACACTGAAGCTTTCTTT.

The chain combines TRBV6-5 with TRBJ2-7; D is possibly TRBD2 (6 bases). The CDR3 extends over 14 amino acids. CDR1 is MNHEY, CDR2 SVGAGI, per germline. V was trimmed by 0 bases and J by 5 bases, leaving 11 bases between them. CDR3 protein: CASSYSGTVDEQYF. In DNA, the CDR3 is TGTGCCAGCAGTTACTCAGGGACTGTCGACGAGCAGTACTTC.

V is TRBV28 and J is TRBJ1-4; weak D call: TRBD1 (5 bases). Germline V gene data show CDR1 as MDHEN and CDR2 as SYDVKM. The CDR3 has 14 amino acids. V was shortened by 6 bases and J by 5 bases, with 13 bases between the two germline ends. The CDR3 DNA reads TGTGCCAGCAGCCCAATAGGGGAAAATGAAAAACTGTTTTTT. Residues: CASSPIGENEKLFF.

J is TRBJ2-3 and V is TRBV9; TRBD1 matches at 7 bases. Germline assignment: CDR1 SGDLS and CDR2 YYNGEE. The CDR3 contains 15 residues. Trimming at V came to 3 bases and at J to 0 bases, leaving 4 bases not matched to a gene. The CDR3 region has the DNA TGTGCCAGCAGCGCGGGACAGCTAAGCACAGATACGCAGTATTTT. It specifies CASSAGQLSTDTQYF.

This chain links TRBV28 with TRBJ1-2; no reliable D call. The germline V and J ends were trimmed by 6 bases and 8 bases, with 13 bases remaining between them. The CDR3 totals 12 residues. Germline CDR1 MDHEN, CDR2 SYDVKM. In DNA form, the CDR3 reads TGTGCCAGCAGACGACCCAGCAGGGGCTACACCTTC. This gives the protein CASRRPSRGYTF.

The V gene is TRBV24-1, the J gene TRBJ2-2, with 7 positions matching TRBD1. The CDR3 runs 16 residues. Germline V CDR1 and CDR2: KGHDR, SFDVKD. Losses at the gene ends were 4 bases for V and 7 bases for J; bases not matched to a gene: 11. The CDR3 region is CATSDHVTGWGGELFF. Written as DNA, the CDR3 is TGTGCCACCAGTGACCACGTGACAGGGTGGGGCGGGGAGCTGTTTTTT.

The rearrangement uses TRBV7-2 and TRBJ1-5, with D possibly being TRBD1 (5 bases). The CDR3 length is 19 residues. The V gene's germline CDR1 is SGHTA and CDR2 FQGNSA. V lost 4 bases to trimming and J lost 6 bases, with 28 bases between them. The CDR3 DNA sequence: TGTGCCAGCAGCTCTTTCCCTCGCGGTCCAGGGAGGTCAGGTCAGCCCCAGCATTTT. Amino acid sequence: CASSSFPRGPGRSGQPQHF.